This T cell receptor beta chain was identified in a study of blood T cell repertoires in COVID-19. Whole-study context: T cells, B-cell-depleted T cells, or PBMCs supplied cDNA or gDNA.

Authors' methods: Scientists estimated how many nucleated cells there were by amplifying reference gene primers. Libraries were prepared by immunoSEQ multiplex PCR; TCRdb keeps only in-frame clonotypes and omits some of them. That table is the source of V, J and clone size, and D and trimming were worked out from the DNA. Of more than 400,000 clones listed, roughly 87% are singletons. This study enrolled people aged roughly 18 to 90 from approximately 24 US geographic areas. Germline CDR1 reads MRHNA; CDR2 reads SNTAGT. The CDR3 spans 14 residues. With V trimmed by 6 bases and J by 5 bases, 6 bases remained unmatched.

The V call is TRBV6-4, the J call TRBJ2-2; 7 positions agree with TRBD1. Sequenced: PBMCs or T cells enriched from blood (not recorded which). The TCR was taken from a woman between 18 and 29 years old who had recovered from COVID-19. CDR3 in DNA: TGTGCCAGCAGAAGGGGGCAGAGAACCGGGGAGCTGTTTTTT. Amino acids: CASRRGQRTGELFF.